The 21 T cell receptor beta chains listed next were all sequenced from one sample in a study of blood T cells in healthy people across ages. PCR was performed a second time for about 7 to 11 cycles using a sample-barcoded 5' primer and a J-beta primer mix. TCRdb analysed the 5' RACE reads with MiXCR anew, one entry per CDR3 protein. The sample consists of 750,000 to 1,000,000 distinct CDR3 sequences, approximately 32% of them appearing once. This sample was also put to use in a study of T cells of mothers and their children.

The sequencing input was blood. The source is a woman aged 40 to 55 in good health.

The chain couples TRBV28 to TRBJ1-1, with 7 bases fitting TRBD1. J lost 5 bases, V lost 8 bases, and 14 bases had no gene match. The CDR3 sequence is 15 residues long. CDR1 is MDHEN and CDR2 is SYDVKM in the germline V gene. The CDR3 spells CASESRGSGPTEAFF. As DNA, the CDR3 is TGTGCCAGCGAGAGCAGGGGGTCGGGCCCGACTGAAGCTTTCTTT.

This clonotype occurred once. Just one base apart from a much larger clone, this may be a read error. The DNA of the CDR3 is TGTGCCAGCAGCTTCGTAGCAACTAATAAAAAACTGTTTTTT. It specifies CASSFVATNKKLFF. The chain carries TRBV7-2 and TRBJ1-4; D unclear. Germline V lookup: CDR1 SGHTA, CDR2 FQGNSA. The CDR3 covers 14 residues.

This rearrangement joins TRBV21-1 to TRBJ1-2; TRBD1 was called by the table and not checked on the DNA. TRBV21-1 is a documented pseudogene. The CDR3 extends over 14 amino acids. DNA for the CDR3: TGTGCCAGCAGCAAGGGACAGGGGAGCTATGGCTACACCTTC. It encodes CASSKGQGSYGYTF.

The sample holds a few counts of this clonotype. At one of its ends the junction is not consistent with the germline gene, which may arise from a read error. This chain uses TRBV18 with TRBJ2-5, with 8 bases matching TRBD1. The CDR3 runs to 15 residues. Germline assignment: CDR1 KGHSH and CDR2 LQKENI. The CDR3 protein is CTSSLDRGWQETQYF. In nucleotides, the CDR3 is TGTACCAGCTCACTTGACAGGGGATGGCAAGAGACCCAGTACTTC.

V and J are TRBV28 and TRBJ2-6; D unresolved. V dropped 3 bases and J dropped 1 base, with 10 bases sitting between them. Germline lookup yields CDR1 MDHEN and CDR2 SYDVKM. This CDR3 region has 16 residues. The CDR3 region has the DNA TGTGCCAGCAGTTTTCAACGACAATCTGGGGCCAACGTCCTGACTTTC. Its protein product is CASSFQRQSGANVLTF.

This clonotype was recorded many times. CDR3 bases: TGTGCCAGCAGCTCAGACCCGTGGGAGCAGTACTTC. Translation: CASSSDPWEQYF. J is TRBJ2-7 and V is TRBV7-2; no reliable D call. The V end lost 4 bases, the J end lost 7 bases, and 11 bases lay between the germline ends. Germline assignment: CDR1 SGHTA and CDR2 FQGNSA. CDR3 length: 12 residues.

CDR3 DNA: TGCAGTGCTAGGAAGGAATTGGGACAGGGGTTTATAGATACGCAGTATTTT. It translates to CSARKELGQGFIDTQYF. V usage is TRBV20-1 and J usage is TRBJ2-3, with 10 bases fitting TRBD1. V dropped 3 bases and J dropped 5; count of bases not matched to a gene: 14. The CDR3 is 17 residues long. Germline loops: CDR1 DFQATT, CDR2 SNEGSKA (reference sequence).

This clonotype was counted ten times or more. The gene calls are TRBV3-1 and TRBJ2-1; D call uncertain. The CDR3 spans 12 residues. The V gene lost 0 bases and the J gene lost 7 bases, with 4 bases spanning the gap. In germline, CDR1 is LGHDT, CDR2 YNNKEL (reference sequence). The CDR3 loop reads CASSQDLNEQFF. The CDR3 DNA follows: TGTGCCAGCAGCCAAGATTTAAATGAGCAGTTCTTC.

In its sample, this clonotype was seen many times. The rearrangement uses TRBV20-1 and TRBJ2-7; unclear D gene. Germline loops: CDR1 DFQATT, CDR2 SNEGSKA (reference sequence). The CDR3 consists of 13 residues. Trimming removed 3 bases from V and 6 bases from J, with 15 bases in between. The CDR3 loop reads CSASSGPLGEQYF. DNA for the CDR3: TGCAGTGCTAGTTCTGGCCCTCTGGGCGAGCAGTACTTC.

About this clonotype: Sequence at one end of the junction differs from germline and may be a read error. The chain has TRBV9 and TRBJ2-3; 7 bases agree with TRBD1. CDR1 and CDR2 (germline): SGDLS, YYNGEE. The CDR3 is made up of 16 amino acids. CDR3 bases: TGTGCCAGCAGCAAACAAAGGGGGCAACCCACAGATACGCGGTATTTT. Protein sequence: CASSKQRGQPTDTRYF.

The V and J genes are TRBV4-3 and TRBJ2-7; weak D call: TRBD1 (5 bases). The V and J ends lost 0 bases and 4 bases respectively, with 10 bases between them. The CDR3 covers 14 residues. The germline gives CDR1 LGHNA, CDR2 YSLEER. CDR3: CASSQDGRAYEQYF. In DNA, the CDR3 is TGCGCCAGCAGCCAAGATGGCAGGGCTTACGAGCAGTACTTC.

Only a few counts were recorded for this clonotype. The chain employs TRBV6-6 and TRBJ2-3; weak D call: TRBD2 (5 bases). The CDR3 has 15 residues. Germline lookup yields CDR1 MNHNY and CDR2 SVGAGI (reference sequence). The ends were cut back, 7 bases at V and 8 bases at J, with 22 bases in the middle. The CDR3 region is CASIHSRTRLGTQYF. Written as DNA, the CDR3 is TGTGCCAGCATCCACTCCCGGACTCGCCTGGGTACGCAGTATTTT.

This chain links TRBV7-2 with TRBJ2-1, with 15 positions matching TRBD2. The J segment lost 10 bases and the V segment lost 4 bases, leaving 2 bases of the junction unmatched. The CDR3 loop spans 14 amino acids. Germline V gene sequence: CDR1 SGHTA, CDR2 FQGNSA. CDR3 protein: CASSWGLAGGEQFF. CDR3 in DNA: TGTGCCAGCAGCTGGGGACTAGCGGGAGGAGAGCAGTTCTTC.

The rearrangement uses TRBV29-1 and TRBJ2-2; D gene ambiguous. This CDR3 is 13 amino acids long. The V end was cut by 4 bases, the J end by 1 base, with 7 bases between. Per the germline V gene, CDR1 is SQVTM and CDR2 is ANQGSEA. CDR3 loop: CSVGPLNTGELFF. The CDR3 region has the DNA TGCAGCGTTGGGCCCTTGAACACCGGGGAGCTGTTTTTT.

This clonotype came up many times. The gene calls are TRBV19 and TRBJ1-1, with D perhaps matching TRBD1 (5 bases). The germline V and J ends were trimmed by 6 bases and 2 bases, with 13 bases remaining between them. Germline loops: CDR1 LNHDA, CDR2 SQIVND (reference sequence). This CDR3 is 14 amino acids long. The CDR3 DNA is TGTGCCAGTAGACAGGTTTTCCCCAACACTGAAGCTTTCTTT. Translation: CASRQVFPNTEAFF.

This clonotype was detected only a few times. Here the CDR3 reads CASSPSPQGVWLAGANVLTF. CDR3 DNA: TGTGCCAGCAGTCCATCCCCGCAGGGAGTGTGGTTGGCTGGGGCCAACGTCCTGACTTTC. The V and J genes are TRBV28 and TRBJ2-6; the D call may be TRBD1 or TRBD2 (5 bases each). The ends were cut back, 5 bases at V and 2 bases at J, with 25 bases in the middle. The CDR3 is 20 amino acids. Germline loops: CDR1 MDHEN, CDR2 SYDVKM.

This clonotype has more than one count but fewer than ten. The chain is built from TRBV12-3 or TRBV12-4 and TRBJ1-2; 7 nucleotides match TRBD1. There are 14 residues in the CDR3. V lost 4 bases and J lost 2; bases outside the gene matches: 4. The CDR3 DNA follows: TGTGCCAGCAGTTCGGGACAGTTCAACTATGGCTACACCTTC. Translated: CASSSGQFNYGYTF.

The chain has TRBV18 and TRBJ2-5; TRBD1 agrees at 10 bases. The CDR3 covers 14 residues. Trimming at V came to 3 bases and at J to 11 bases, leaving 9 bases not matched to a gene. Germline values: CDR1 KGHSH, CDR2 LQKENI. CDR3 sequence reads: CASSPPGQGEGQYF. In DNA form, the CDR3 reads TGTGCCAGCTCACCCCCAGGACAGGGGGAAGGGCAGTACTTC.

The rearrangement links TRBV27 to TRBJ2-7; 8 nucleotides align to TRBD2. The CDR3 sequence is 16 residues long. Germline assignment: CDR1 MNHEY and CDR2 SMNVEV (reference sequence). J lost 2 bases, V lost 3 bases, and 9 bases had no gene match. This chain's CDR3 is CASSFLSRGGPYEQYF. DNA of the CDR3: TGTGCCAGCAGTTTTCTCTCCCGGGGGGGACCCTACGAGCAGTACTTC.

The sample holds a few counts of this clonotype. The V and J genes are TRBV19 and TRBJ1-2; tentatively, D is TRBD1 (5 bases). V was cut by 0 bases and J by 8 bases, with 10 bases left in between. CDR1 LNHDA and CDR2 SQIVND come from the germline V gene (reference sequence). The CDR3 is 13 residues long. The CDR3 is CASSIEGGAGYTF. Written as DNA, the CDR3 is TGTGCCAGTAGTATAGAAGGAGGGGCCGGCTACACCTTC.

The CDR3 nucleotides read TGCAGCGTTGATGCTAGCGGGGGTGCCACAGATACGCAGTATTTT. Its translation is CSVDASGGATDTQYF. This sequence joins TRBV29-1 and TRBJ2-3; 10 nucleotides align to TRBD2. V trimming: 3 bases; J trimming: 2 bases; junction bases outside the gene matches: 5. Germline loops: CDR1 SQVTM, CDR2 ANQGSEA. The CDR3 is 15 residues long.